A selection of T cell receptor beta chains follows, all from one sample in a study of neurological immune-mediated disorders. TCRdb ran MiXCR on the 5' RACE reads and lists one entry per CDR3 protein. The sample carries about 49,000 distinct CDR3 sequences, 8% to 10% recorded once. Sequencing was done on a sample of PBMCs. All receptors derive from a woman aged 35 to 49 in good health. Each CDR3 is given with its conserved first and last residue. A D gene is named only where the DNA matches it firmly. Not every row has a clone size; where given, it reads once, few, many or a size class.

size	D	J	V	DNA	CDR3
many	NA	TRBJ1-6	TRBV7-2	TGTGCCAGCACTACTCCGGGACCACATTCACCCCTCCACTTT	CASTTPGPHSPLHF
many	TRBD1	TRBJ1-4	TRBV29-1	TGCAGCGCCGACAGGGGCACTGAAAAACTGTTTTTT	CSADRGTEKLFF
many	NA	TRBJ1-2	TRBV5-5	TGTGCCAGCACCTCGGACCCTACAGGCTATGGCTACACCTTC	CASTSDPTGYGYTF
many	TRBD1	TRBJ2-3	TRBV29-1	TGCAGCGTTGCTCCCGGGACAGGCACAGATACGCAGTATTTT	CSVAPGTGTDTQYF
many	NA	TRBJ2-3	TRBV6-5	TGTGCCAGCAGAACCCGAGGTAGCGGCACAGATACGCAGTATTTT	CASRTRGSGTDTQYF
NA	NA	TRBJ2-3	TRBV7-8	TGTGCCAGCAGCTTTACTAGCAGCACAGATACGCAGTATTTT	CASSFTSSTDTQYF
many	NA	TRBJ2-2	TRBV4-3	TGCGCCAGCAGCCAAGATTCGAACTCCGGGGAGCTGTTTTTT	CASSQDSNSGELFF
many	TRBD2	TRBJ2-1	TRBV5-1	TGCGCCAGCAGGGCCGCAGCGGGAGGGCCTCGGGAGCAGTTCTTC	CASRAAAGGPREQFF
many	NA	TRBJ1-1	TRBV3-1	TGTGCCAGCAGCCAAGACGGGGGGATGTACACTGAAGCTTTCTTT	CASSQDGGMYTEAFF
many	NA	TRBJ2-7	TRBV6-2/TRBV6-3	TGTGCCAGCAGTTTCGGACAGACTTCCTACGAGCAGTACTTC	CASSFGQTSYEQYF
many	NA	TRBJ2-3	TRBV7-2	TGTGCCAGCAGACTAGCACTGCCAGATACGCAGTATTTT	CASRLALPDTQYF
many	NA	TRBJ2-1	TRBV5-1	TGCGCCAGCAGTACCCAGGGGCCTACTTACAATGAGCAGTTCTTC	CASSTQGPTYNEQFF
once	NA	TRBJ2-3	TRBV5-6	TGTGCCAGCAGCTTGGGGACAGTTAGAGATACGCAGTATTTT	CASSLGTVRDTQYF
many	TRBD2	TRBJ2-4	TRBV10-3	TGTGCCATCAGTGGACTAGCGGGAGGCCAGTACTTC	CAISGLAGGQYF
many	NA	TRBJ1-6	TRBV7-9	TGTGCCAGCAGCCCCGACTTAACCCTCCACTTT	CASSPDLTLHF
many	TRBD2	TRBJ2-7	TRBV6-5	TGTGCCAGCTCTCGCGGGAGAATCAACGAGCAGTACTTC	CASSRGRINEQYF
NA	TRBD1	TRBJ2-1	TRBV2	TGTGCCAGCAGCAATAAAGGGACAGGGATTTACAATGAGCAGTTCTTC	CASSNKGTGIYNEQFF
many	TRBD1	TRBJ1-1	TRBV12-3/TRBV12-4	TGTGCCAGCAGCTCGACAGGGAAGACTGAAGCTTTCTTT	CASSSTGKTEAFF
NA	TRBD1	TRBJ1-1	TRBV6-2/TRBV6-3	TGTGCCAGCAAGACAGGGAGGAACACTGAAGCTTTCTTT	CASKTGRNTEAFF
many	TRBD1	TRBJ1-1	TRBV5-1	TGCGCCAGCAGCCAGGGGGGTAACACTGAAGCTTTCTTT	CASSQGGNTEAFF
many	NA	TRBJ2-6	TRBV7-2	TGTGCCAGCAGCTTACTGGACTCTGGGGCCAACGTCCTGACTTTC	CASSLLDSGANVLTF
many	NA	TRBJ2-1	TRBV6-2/TRBV6-3	TGTGCCAGCAGCCGCCGGGTGGACGACTTCTACAATGAGCAGTTCTTC	CASSRRVDDFYNEQFF
NA	NA	TRBJ1-6	TRBV6-1	TGTGCCAGCAGAAAAGACGCCCAGGAGAGGACACCCCTCCACTTT	CASRKDAQERTPLHF
many	TRBD1	TRBJ2-7	TRBV6-6	TGTGCCAGCAGACTCCCGGGACAGGCCTACGAGCAGTACTTC	CASRLPGQAYEQYF
many	TRBD1	TRBJ2-2	TRBV20-1	TGCAGTGCTCAGGAGAGACAGGGCATCGGGGAGCTGTTTTTT	CSAQERQGIGELFF
many	NA	TRBJ2-1	TRBV4-1	TGCGCCAGCAGCCAAGATGGTAGGAGTTACAATGAGCAGTTCTTC	CASSQDGRSYNEQFF
NA	TRBD2	TRBJ2-1	TRBV12-3/TRBV12-4	TGTGCCAGCAGTTTAGGGGGAGGGCTACGGAATGAGCAGTTCTTC	CASSLGGGLRNEQFF
many	NA	TRBJ2-2	TRBV24-1	TGTGCCACCAGTGACCCCCCCAGTACCACCGGGGAGCTGTTTTTT	CATSDPPSTTGELFF
many	NA	TRBJ2-6	TRBV4-3	TGCGCCAGCAGCCAAGAAGAACGGGGCTCTGGGGCCAACGTCCTGACTTTC	CASSQEERGSGANVLTF
many	TRBD1	TRBJ1-6	TRBV6-2/TRBV6-3	TGTGCCAGCAGTACCGACAGGGGCCTACCATCTTCACCCCTCCACTTT	CASSTDRGLPSSPLHF
many	NA	TRBJ2-5	TRBV18	TGTGCCAGCTCACCACTCGGGCTATCCCAAGAGACCCAGTACTTC	CASSPLGLSQETQYF
many	NA	TRBJ1-1	TRBV4-1	TGCGCCAGCAGCCGGACCGGGACTGACAAAGAAGCTTTCTTT	CASSRTGTDKEAFF
many	NA	TRBJ2-7	TRBV28	TGTGCCAGCAGTTTCCAGGTCGGCGAGCAGTACTTC	CASSFQVGEQYF
many	TRBD2	TRBJ2-1	TRBV20-1	TGCAGTGCAATGCGGGAGGTAGAGTCCTACAATGAGCAGTTCTTC	CSAMREVESYNEQFF
many	TRBD2	TRBJ2-1	TRBV12-3/TRBV12-4	TGTGCCAGCAGTACTCTAGCGGGAGCCGGCAATGAGCAGTTCTTC	CASSTLAGAGNEQFF
many	NA	TRBJ2-5	TRBV15	TGTGCCACCAGCAGAGACTCGGGACGACAAGAGACCCAGTACTTC	CATSRDSGRQETQYF
many	NA	TRBJ1-1	TRBV7-2	TGTGCCAGCAGCCCCTCATTGAACACTGAAGCTTTCTTT	CASSPSLNTEAFF
many	NA	TRBJ1-5	TRBV15	TGTGCCACCAGCAGAGATTATCAGGGGCGAGAGAAGCCCCAGCATTTT	CATSRDYQGREKPQHF
many	NA	TRBJ2-2	TRBV4-1	TGCGCCAGCAGCCAGGAAGACAGGAACACCGGGGAGCTGTTTTTT	CASSQEDRNTGELFF
many	TRBD1	TRBJ1-5	TRBV6-6	TGTGCCAGCACCGACAAAGGAGGGACAGGGGCTCAGCCCCAGCATTTT	CASTDKGGTGAQPQHF
many	NA	TRBJ1-1	TRBV3-1	TGTGCCAGCAGCCAACACCTGGGCACTGAAGCTTTCTTT	CASSQHLGTEAFF
many	NA	TRBJ2-7	TRBV20-1	TGCAGTGCTAGTCACACAGGGATGGACGAGCAGTACTTC	CSASHTGMDEQYF
many	NA	TRBJ1-1	TRBV21-1	TGTGCCAGCAGCAAAGAAGGGATAGGGGGCCACACTGAAGCTTTCTTT	CASSKEGIGGHTEAFF
many	NA	TRBJ2-2	TRBV10-3	TGTGCCATCAGTGTTGGGACAGGGGAGCTGTTTTTT	CAISVGTGELFF
many	NA	TRBJ1-1	TRBV5-5	TGTGCCAGCAGCTTGCTGGCCATGAACACTGAAGCTTTCTTT	CASSLLAMNTEAFF
many	NA	TRBJ2-3	TRBV5-1	TGCGCCAGCAGCCAAACTAGCACAGATACGCAGTATTTT	CASSQTSTDTQYF
many	NA	TRBJ1-1	TRBV12-3/TRBV12-4	TGTGCCAGCAGTTCAGCCCTGGACAGCTTCCGCCAAGCTTTCTTT	CASSSALDSFRQAFF